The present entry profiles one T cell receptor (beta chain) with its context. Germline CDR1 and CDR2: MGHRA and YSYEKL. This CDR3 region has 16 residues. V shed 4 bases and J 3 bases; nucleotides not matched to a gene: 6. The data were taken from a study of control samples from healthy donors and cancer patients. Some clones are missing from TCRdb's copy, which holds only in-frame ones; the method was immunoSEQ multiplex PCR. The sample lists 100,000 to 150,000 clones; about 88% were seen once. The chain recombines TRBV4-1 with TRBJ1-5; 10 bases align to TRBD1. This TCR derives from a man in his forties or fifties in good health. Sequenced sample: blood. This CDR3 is CASSRDRGVNNQPQHF. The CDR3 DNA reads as TGCGCCAGCAGCCGGGACAGGGGAGTAAACAATCAGCCCCAGCATTTT.